This TCR beta chain was recorded in a study of cytomegalovirus exposure and HLA in healthy donors. Primers: 60 Vbeta forward and 13 Jbeta reverse. Measured with immunoSEQ multiplex PCR; TCRdb has only the in-frame clones, and not every one. The sample lists roughly 150,000 clones, roughly 82% occurring once. This clone was observed a handful of times. Its specificity is unknown. From germline, CDR1 is LNHDA and CDR2 SQIVND (reference sequence). Trimming removed 5 bases from V and 2 bases from J; junction bases left unmatched: 5. CDR3 length: 14 residues. General study points: Overall, roughly 160 TCR beta chains were annotated as cytomegalovirus-associated. Usually a TCR sequence was rare, but some public TCRs were found in many donors. One variant, a missense change in DCLRE1C, was linked in a later analysis to TCR beta V- and J-gene trimming.

The gene calls are TRBV19 and TRBJ2-5, with 7 positions matching TRBD2. The sample was PBMCs. The TCR originated in a man younger than 45 in good health and CMV-seropositive. Here the CDR3 DNA reads TGTGCCAGTAGTGCGGCTAGCGGACAAGAGACCCAGTACTTC. This translates into CASSAASGQETQYF.